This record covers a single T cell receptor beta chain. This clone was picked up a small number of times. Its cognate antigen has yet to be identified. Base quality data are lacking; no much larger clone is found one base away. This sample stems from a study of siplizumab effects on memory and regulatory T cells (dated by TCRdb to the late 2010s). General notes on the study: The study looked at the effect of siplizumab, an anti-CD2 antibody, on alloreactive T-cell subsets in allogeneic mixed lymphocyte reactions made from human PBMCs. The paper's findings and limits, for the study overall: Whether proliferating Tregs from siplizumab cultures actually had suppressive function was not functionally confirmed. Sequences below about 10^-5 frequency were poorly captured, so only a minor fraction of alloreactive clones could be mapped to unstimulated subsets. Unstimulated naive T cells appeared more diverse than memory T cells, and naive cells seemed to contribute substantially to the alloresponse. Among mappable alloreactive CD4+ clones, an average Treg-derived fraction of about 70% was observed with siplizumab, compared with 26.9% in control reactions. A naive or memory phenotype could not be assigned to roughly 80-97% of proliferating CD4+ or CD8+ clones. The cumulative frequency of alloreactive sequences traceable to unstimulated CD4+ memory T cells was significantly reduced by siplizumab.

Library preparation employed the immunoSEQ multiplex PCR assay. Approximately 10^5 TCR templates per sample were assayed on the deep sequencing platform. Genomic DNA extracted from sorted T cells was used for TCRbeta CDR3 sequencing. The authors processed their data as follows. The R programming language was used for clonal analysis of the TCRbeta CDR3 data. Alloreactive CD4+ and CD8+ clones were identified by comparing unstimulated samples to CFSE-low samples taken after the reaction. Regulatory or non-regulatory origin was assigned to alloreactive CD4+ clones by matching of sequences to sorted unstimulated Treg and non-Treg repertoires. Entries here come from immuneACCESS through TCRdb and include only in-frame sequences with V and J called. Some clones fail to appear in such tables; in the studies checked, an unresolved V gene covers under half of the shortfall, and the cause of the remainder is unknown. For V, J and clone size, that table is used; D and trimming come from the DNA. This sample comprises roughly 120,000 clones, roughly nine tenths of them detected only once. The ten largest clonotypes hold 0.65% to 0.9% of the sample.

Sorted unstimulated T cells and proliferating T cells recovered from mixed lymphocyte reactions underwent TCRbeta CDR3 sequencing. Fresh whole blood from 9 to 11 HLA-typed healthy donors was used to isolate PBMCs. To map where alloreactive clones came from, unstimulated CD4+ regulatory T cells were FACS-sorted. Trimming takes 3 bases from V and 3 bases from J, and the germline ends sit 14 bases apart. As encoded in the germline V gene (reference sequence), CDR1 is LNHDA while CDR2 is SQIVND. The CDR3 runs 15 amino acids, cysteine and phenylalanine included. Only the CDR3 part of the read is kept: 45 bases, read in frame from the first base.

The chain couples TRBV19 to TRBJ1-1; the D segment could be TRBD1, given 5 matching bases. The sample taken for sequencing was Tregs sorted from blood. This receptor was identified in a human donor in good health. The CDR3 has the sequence CASSIPGRGYTEAFF. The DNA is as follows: TGTGCCAGTAGTATCCCGGGACGGGGGTACACTGAAGCTTTCTTT.